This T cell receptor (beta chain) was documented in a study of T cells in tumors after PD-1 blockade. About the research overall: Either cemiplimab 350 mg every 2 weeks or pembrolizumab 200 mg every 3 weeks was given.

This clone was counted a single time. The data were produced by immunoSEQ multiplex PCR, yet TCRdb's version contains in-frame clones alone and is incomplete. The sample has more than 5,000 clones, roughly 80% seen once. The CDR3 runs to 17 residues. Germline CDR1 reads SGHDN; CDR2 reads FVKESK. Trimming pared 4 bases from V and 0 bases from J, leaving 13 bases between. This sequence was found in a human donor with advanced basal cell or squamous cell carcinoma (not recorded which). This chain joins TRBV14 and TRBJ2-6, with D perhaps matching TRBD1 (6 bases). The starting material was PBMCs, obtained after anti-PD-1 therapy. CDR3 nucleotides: TGTGCCAGCAGCCTACGAACAGGGTTCTCTGGGGCCAACGTCCTGACTTTC. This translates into CASSLRTGFSGANVLTF.